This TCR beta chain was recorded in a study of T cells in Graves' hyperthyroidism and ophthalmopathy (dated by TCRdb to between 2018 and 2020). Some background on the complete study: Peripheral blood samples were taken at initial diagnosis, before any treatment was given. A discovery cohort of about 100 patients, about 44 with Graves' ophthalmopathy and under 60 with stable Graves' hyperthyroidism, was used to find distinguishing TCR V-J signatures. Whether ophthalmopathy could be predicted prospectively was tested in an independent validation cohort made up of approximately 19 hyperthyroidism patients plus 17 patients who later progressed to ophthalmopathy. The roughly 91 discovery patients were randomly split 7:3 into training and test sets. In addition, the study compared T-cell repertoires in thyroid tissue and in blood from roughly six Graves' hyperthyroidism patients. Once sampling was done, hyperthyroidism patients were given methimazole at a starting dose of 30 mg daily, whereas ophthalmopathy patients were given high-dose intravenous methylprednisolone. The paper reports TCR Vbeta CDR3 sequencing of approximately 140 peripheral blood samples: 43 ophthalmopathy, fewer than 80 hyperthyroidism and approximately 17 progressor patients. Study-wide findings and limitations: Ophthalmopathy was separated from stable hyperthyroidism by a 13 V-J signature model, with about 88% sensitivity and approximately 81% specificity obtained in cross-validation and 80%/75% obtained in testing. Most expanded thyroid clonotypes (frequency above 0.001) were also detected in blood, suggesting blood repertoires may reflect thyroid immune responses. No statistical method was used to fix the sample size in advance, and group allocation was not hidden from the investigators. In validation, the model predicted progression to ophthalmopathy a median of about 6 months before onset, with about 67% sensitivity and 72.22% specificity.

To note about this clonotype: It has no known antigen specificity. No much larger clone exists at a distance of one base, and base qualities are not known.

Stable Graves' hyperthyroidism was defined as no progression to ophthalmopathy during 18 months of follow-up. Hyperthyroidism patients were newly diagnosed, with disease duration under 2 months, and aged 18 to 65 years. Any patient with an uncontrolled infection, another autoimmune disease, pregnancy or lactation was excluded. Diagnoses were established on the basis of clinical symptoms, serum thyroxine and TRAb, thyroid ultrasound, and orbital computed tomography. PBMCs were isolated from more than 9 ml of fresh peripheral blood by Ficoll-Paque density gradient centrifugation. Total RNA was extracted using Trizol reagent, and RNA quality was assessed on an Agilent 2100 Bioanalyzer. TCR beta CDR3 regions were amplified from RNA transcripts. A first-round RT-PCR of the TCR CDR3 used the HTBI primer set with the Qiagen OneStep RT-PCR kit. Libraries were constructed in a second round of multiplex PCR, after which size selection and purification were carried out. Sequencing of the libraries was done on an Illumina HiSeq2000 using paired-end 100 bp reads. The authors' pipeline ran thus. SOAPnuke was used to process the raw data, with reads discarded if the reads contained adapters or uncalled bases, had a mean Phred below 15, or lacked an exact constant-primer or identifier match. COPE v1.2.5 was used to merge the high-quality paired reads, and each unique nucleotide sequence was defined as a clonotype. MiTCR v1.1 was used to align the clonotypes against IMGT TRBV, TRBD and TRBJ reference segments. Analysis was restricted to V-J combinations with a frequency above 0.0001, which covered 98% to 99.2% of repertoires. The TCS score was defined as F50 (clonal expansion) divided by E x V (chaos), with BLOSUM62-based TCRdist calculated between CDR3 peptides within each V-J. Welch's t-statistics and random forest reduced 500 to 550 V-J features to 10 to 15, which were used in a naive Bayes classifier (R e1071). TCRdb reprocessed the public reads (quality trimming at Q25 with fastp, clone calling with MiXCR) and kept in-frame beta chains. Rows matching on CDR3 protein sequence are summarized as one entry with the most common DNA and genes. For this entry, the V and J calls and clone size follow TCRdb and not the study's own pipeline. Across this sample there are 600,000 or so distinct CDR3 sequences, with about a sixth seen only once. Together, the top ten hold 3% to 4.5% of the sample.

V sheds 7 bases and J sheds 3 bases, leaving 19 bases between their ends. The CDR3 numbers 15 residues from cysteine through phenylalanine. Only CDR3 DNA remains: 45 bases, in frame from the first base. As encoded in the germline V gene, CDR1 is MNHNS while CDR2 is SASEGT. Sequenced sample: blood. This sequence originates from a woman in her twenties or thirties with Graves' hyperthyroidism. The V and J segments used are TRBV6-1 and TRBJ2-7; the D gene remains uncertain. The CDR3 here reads CASILGELPFYEQYF. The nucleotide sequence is TGTGCCAGCATCCTCGGCGAGTTGCCCTTCTACGAGCAGTACTTC.